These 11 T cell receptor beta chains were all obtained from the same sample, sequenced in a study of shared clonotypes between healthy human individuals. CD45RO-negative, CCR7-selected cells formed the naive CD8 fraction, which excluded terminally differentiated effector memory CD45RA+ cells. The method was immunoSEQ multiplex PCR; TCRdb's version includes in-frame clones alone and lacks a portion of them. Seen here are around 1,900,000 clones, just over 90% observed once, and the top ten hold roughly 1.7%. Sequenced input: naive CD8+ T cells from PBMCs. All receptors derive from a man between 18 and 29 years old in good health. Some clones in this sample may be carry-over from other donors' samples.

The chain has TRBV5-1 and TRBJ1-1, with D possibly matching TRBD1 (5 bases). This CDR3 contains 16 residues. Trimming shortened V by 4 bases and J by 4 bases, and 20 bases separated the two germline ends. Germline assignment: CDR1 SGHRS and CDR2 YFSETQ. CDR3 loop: CASSLVQGLWTTEAFF. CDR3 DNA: TGCGCCAGCAGCCTGGTGCAGGGCCTCTGGACCACTGAAGCTTTCTTT.

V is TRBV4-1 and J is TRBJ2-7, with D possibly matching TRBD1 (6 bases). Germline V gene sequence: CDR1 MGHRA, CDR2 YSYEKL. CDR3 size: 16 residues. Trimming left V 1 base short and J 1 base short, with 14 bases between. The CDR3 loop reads CASSQGNQGLSYEQYF. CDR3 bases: TGCGCCAGCAGCCAAGGGAATCAGGGGTTATCCTACGAGCAGTACTTC.

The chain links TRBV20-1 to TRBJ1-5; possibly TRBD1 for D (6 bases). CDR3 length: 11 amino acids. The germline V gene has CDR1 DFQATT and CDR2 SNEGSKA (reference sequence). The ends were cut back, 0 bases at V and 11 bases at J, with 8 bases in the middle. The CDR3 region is CSAREGGSQHF. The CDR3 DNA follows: TGCAGTGCTAGAGAAGGGGGGTCCCAGCATTTT.

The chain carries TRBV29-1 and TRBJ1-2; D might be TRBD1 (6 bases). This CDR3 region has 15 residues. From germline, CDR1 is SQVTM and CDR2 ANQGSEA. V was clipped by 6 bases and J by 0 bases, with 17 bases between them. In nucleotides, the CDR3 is TGCAGCGTCCTGGGGGGGGGCACCGCTAACTATGGCTACACCTTC. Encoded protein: CSVLGGGTANYGYTF. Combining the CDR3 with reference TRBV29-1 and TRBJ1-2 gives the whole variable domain SAVISQKPSRDICQRGTSLTIQCQVDSQVTMMFWYRQQPGQSLTLIATANQGSEATYESGFVIDKFPISRPNLTFSTLTVSNMSPEDSSIYLCSVLGGGTANYGYTFGSGTRLTVV.

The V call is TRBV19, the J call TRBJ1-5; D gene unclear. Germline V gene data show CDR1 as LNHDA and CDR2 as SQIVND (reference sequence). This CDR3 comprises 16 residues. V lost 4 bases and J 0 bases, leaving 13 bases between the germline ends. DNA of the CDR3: TGTGCCAGTAGTAGCCCCCGGACCCATAGCAATCAGCCCCAGCATTTT. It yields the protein CASSSPRTHSNQPQHF.

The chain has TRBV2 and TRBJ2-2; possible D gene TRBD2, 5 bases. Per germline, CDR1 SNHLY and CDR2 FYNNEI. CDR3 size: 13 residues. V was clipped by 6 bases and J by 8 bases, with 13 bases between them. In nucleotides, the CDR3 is TGTGCCAGCAGCGCTACTAGTCATGGGGAGCTGTTTTTT. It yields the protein CASSATSHGELFF.

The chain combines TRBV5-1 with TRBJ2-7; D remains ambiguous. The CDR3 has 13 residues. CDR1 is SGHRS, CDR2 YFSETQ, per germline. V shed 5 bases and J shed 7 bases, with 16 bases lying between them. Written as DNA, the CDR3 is TGCGCCAGCAGACCCTTTCTGATGGGGGAGCAGTACTTC. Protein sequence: CASRPFLMGEQYF.

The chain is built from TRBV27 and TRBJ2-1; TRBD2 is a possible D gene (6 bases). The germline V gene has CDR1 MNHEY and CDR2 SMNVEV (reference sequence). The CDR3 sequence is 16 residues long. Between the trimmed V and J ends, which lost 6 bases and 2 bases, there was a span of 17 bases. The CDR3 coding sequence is TGTGCCAGCAGCAAAACGGGACTCGTCGCCTACAATGAGCAGTTCTTC. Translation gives CASSKTGLVAYNEQFF.

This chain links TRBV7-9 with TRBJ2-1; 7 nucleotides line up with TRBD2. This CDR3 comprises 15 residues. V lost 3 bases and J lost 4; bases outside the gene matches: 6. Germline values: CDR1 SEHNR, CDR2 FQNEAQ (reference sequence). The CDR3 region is CASSFTREKYNEQFF. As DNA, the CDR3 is TGTGCCAGCAGCTTCACGCGGGAGAAATACAATGAGCAGTTCTTC.

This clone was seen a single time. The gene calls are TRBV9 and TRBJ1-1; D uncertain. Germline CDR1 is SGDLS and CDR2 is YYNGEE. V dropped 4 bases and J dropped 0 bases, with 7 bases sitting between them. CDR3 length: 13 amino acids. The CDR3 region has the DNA TGTGCCAGCAGCCCCCGTCTGAACACTGAAGCTTTCTTT. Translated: CASSPRLNTEAFF.

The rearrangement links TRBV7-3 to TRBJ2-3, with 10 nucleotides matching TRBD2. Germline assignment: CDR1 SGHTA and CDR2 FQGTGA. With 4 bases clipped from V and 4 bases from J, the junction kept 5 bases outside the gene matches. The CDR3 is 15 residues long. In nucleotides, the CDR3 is TGTGCCAGCAGCTATACTAGCGGGGCAGCAGATACGCAGTATTTT. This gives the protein CASSYTSGAADTQYF.